This T cell receptor beta chain originates from a study of cytomegalovirus exposure and HLA in healthy donors. As to this clone: Its cognate antigen is unknown.

PCR used 60 Vbeta primers and 13 Jbeta primers. Generated by immunoSEQ multiplex PCR, the TCRdb table keeps only in-frame clones and is missing some. The table has more than 95,000 clones, 81% seen once; the top ten hold about 3.9%. Notes on the study in general: What a later analysis showed was that several of the most significant clusters appeared linked to common viral pathogens. Through in vitro validation, three CMV-associated chains were shown to be specific for CMV antigens.

Though probably carrying unrecorded immune exposures, donors were nominally healthy at sampling. The CDR3 contains 15 residues. Losses at the gene ends were 8 bases for V and 1 base for J; bases not matched to a gene: 3. Germline CDR1 reads KGHSH; CDR2 reads LQKENI. The sequence came from a woman aged 25 to 39 in good health and CMV-seronegative. The specimen sequenced was PBMCs. The chain combines TRBV18 with TRBJ2-2; 11 bases match TRBD2. The CDR3 here is CASPGTSGNTGELFF. The CDR3 region has the DNA TGTGCCAGCCCGGGGACTAGCGGGAACACCGGGGAGCTGTTTTTT.